What follows are 26 T cell receptor gamma chains derived from one specimen sequenced in a study of gamma delta lymphoproliferative disorders and STAT genes. The receptor sequences were amplified from genomic DNA of peripheral blood mononuclear cells. TCRdb re-analyzed the multiplex PCR reads via CATT. The data show under 3,500 gamma-chain clones, roughly 8.2% seen once. The material sequenced was blood. These receptors all stem from a human donor in good health.

This clone is medium-sized in the sample. DNA for the CDR3: TGTGCCACCTGGGACGACTATTATAAGAAACTCTTT. Its translation is CATWDDYYKKLF. V gene TRGV3 combines with J gene TRGJ1 or TRGJ2. Here the J gene came from matching the DNA to germline, since TCRdb omits it. There are 12 residues in the CDR3. Trimming at V came to 3 bases and at J to 4 bases, leaving 3 bases not matched to a gene. Germline CDR1 VTNTFY, CDR2 YDVSTARD (reference sequence).

The table lists this clone with many counts. The chain joins TRGV9 to TRGJ1 or TRGJ2. The J gene comes from matching the DNA to germline here; TCRdb lacks it. V lost 3 bases, J lost 0 bases, and 8 bases stayed unmatched. Germline CDR1 is GITISATS and CDR2 is ISYDGTV (reference sequence). This CDR3 comprises 15 residues. CDR3 sequence (DNA): TGTGCCTTGTGGGAGCTGCCAGCGAATTATTATAAGAAACTCTTT. Residues: CALWELPANYYKKLF.

This clone is judged medium-sized. The chain has TRGV5 and TRGJ1 or TRGJ2. No J gene is reported in TCRdb; it was inferred here by comparing the DNA with germline. With 0 bases clipped from V and 0 bases from J, the junction kept 8 bases outside the gene matches. The germline gives CDR1 VINAFY, CDR2 YDVSNSKD. This CDR3 spans 16 amino acids. The CDR3 DNA reads TGTGCCACCTGGGACAGGCGGTCCCAGAATTATTATAAGAAACTCTTT. Encoded protein: CATWDRRSQNYYKKLF.

This chain joins TRGV10 and TRGJ1 or TRGJ2. The J gene, left out of TCRdb, was set here by checking the DNA against germline. TRGV10 is identified as an open reading frame with a role that is uncertain. The CDR3 covers 13 residues. The V and J ends lost 8 bases and 9 bases, in that order; junction bases with no gene match: 14. CDR3: CAAWDFKGVKKLF. CDR3 sequence (DNA): TGTGCTGCGTGGGATTTTAAGGGGGTTAAGAAACTCTTT.

The chain has TRGV2 and TRGJ1 or TRGJ2. The J gene comes from matching the DNA to germline here; TCRdb lacks it. Germline V gene data show CDR1 as EGSNGY and CDR2 as YDSYNSKV. This CDR3 contains 15 residues. The J segment lost 0 bases and the V segment lost 1 base, leaving 6 bases of the junction unmatched. Here the CDR3 DNA reads TGTGCCACCTGGGACGGACTGAGGAATTATTATAAGAAACTCTTT. Protein: CATWDGLRNYYKKLF.

This clone is labeled as medium-sized. The genes are TRGV4 and TRGJ1 or TRGJ2. TCRdb does not report a J gene; here it was assigned by matching the DNA to germline references. J lost 7 bases, V lost 3 bases, and 12 bases had no gene match. The CDR3 consists of 14 residues. Germline V lookup: CDR1 EGSTGY, CDR2 YDSYTSSV. This CDR3 reads CATWDSWRPYKKLF. As DNA, the CDR3 is TGTGCCACCTGGGATTCATGGCGCCCGTATAAGAAACTCTTT.

Sample share makes this clone medium-sized. The chain has TRGV2 and TRGJ1 or TRGJ2. The J gene, absent from TCRdb, was called here by matching the DNA to germline. The length of the CDR3 is 12 residues. Germline V gene data show CDR1 as EGSNGY and CDR2 as YDSYNSKV. Trimming at V came to 3 bases and at J to 9 bases, leaving 8 bases not matched to a gene. The CDR3 DNA reads as TGTGCCACCTGGGACACCGCCGCTAAGAAACTCTTT. Its translation is CATWDTAAKKLF.

This clone is medium-sized. The chain carries TRGV4 and TRGJ1 or TRGJ2. TCRdb leaves out the J gene; it was filled in here by matching the DNA to germline. The germline V gene encodes CDR1 EGSTGY and CDR2 YDSYTSSV. After removal of 0 bases from V and 0 bases from J, the junction contained 5 bases not matched to a gene. The CDR3 has 15 residues. The chain's CDR3 is CATWDGPPNYYKKLF. The CDR3 nucleotides are TGTGCCACCTGGGATGGGCCACCGAATTATTATAAGAAACTCTTT.

The chain links TRGV4 to TRGJP1. No J gene was available from TCRdb, and it was assigned here by a germline match of the DNA. With 0 bases clipped from V and 13 bases from J, the junction kept 11 bases outside the gene matches. Germline V gene sequence: CDR1 EGSTGY, CDR2 YDSYTSSV. CDR3 size: 14 residues. The CDR3 nucleotides are TGTGCCACCTGGGATGGGCCTAGGTGGTTGTTCAAGATATTT. This gives the protein CATWDGPRWLFKIF.

This clone is medium-sized (0.01 to 0.1%). This sequence joins TRGV4 and TRGJ1 or TRGJ2. Germline matching of the DNA provided the J gene here, since TCRdb leaves it blank. The V segment lost 0 bases and the J segment 3 bases; nucleotides outside the gene matches: 8. Germline values: CDR1 EGSTGY, CDR2 YDSYTSSV. CDR3 length equals 15 residues. The CDR3 region is CATWDGLPPYYKKLF. The CDR3 DNA is TGTGCCACCTGGGATGGGCTCCCCCCTTATTATAAGAAACTCTTT.

The table lists this clone with a few counts. This may arise from a read error, as a much more abundant clone is one base away. No DNA is shown, since the ends of the CDR3 on it are uncertain; the CDR3 is the one TCRdb lists. Other DNA sequences in this specimen translate into the identical CDR3. There is no J gene call, but TRGV11 is given as the V gene. TRGV11 is placed among ORFs of uncertain function. The CDR3 is 16 amino acids long, termini counted. The CDR3 spells CTTVPAGSSRGWFKIF.

This clone is medium-sized by share. CDR3: CAAWDWRAPYYKKLF. The CDR3, as DNA: TGTGCTGCGTGGGATTGGAGGGCCCCATATTATAAGAAACTCTTT. This chain connects TRGV10 to TRGJ1 or TRGJ2. The J gene, not given by TCRdb, was assigned here from a germline match of the nucleotide sequence. TRGV10 falls under the ORF class, with uncertain function. There are 15 residues in the CDR3. Germline trimming cut 8 bases from V and 4 bases from J; bases unmatched to any gene: 15.

By frequency in the sample, this clone is medium-sized. The V gene call is TRGV4, and the J gene call is absent. CDR3 length equals 10 residues. Germline V gene lookup returns CDR1 EGSTGY and CDR2 YDSYTSSV. The CDR3 region is CATWDGQGLF. DNA for the CDR3: TGTGCCACCTGGGATGGGCAGGGACTCTTT.

This clone is medium-sized (0.01 to 0.1%) in the sample. The chain carries TRGV10 and TRGJ1 or TRGJ2. No J gene was available from TCRdb, and it was assigned here by a germline match of the DNA. TRGV10 carries the ORF label, with uncertain function. The CDR3 spans 10 residues. With V trimmed by 8 bases and J by 7 bases, 3 bases remained unmatched. The CDR3 loop reads CAAWGYKKLF. In DNA form, the CDR3 reads TGTGCTGCGTGGGGGTATAAGAAACTCTTT.

This clone was counted ten times or more. V and J are TRGV9 and TRGJ1 or TRGJ2. No J gene was available from TCRdb, and it was assigned here by a germline match of the DNA. The CDR3 has 14 residues. Unmatched junction bases numbered 4, after V lost 0 bases and J lost 2 bases. Germline CDR1 is GITISATS and CDR2 is ISYDGTV (reference sequence). The CDR3 loop reads CALWEVQDYYKKLF. The DNA of the CDR3 is TGTGCCTTGTGGGAGGTGCAGGATTATTATAAGAAACTCTTT.

This clone was detected only a few times. At the DNA level, this CDR3 is encoded by other sequences in the same sample as well. J is TRGJ1 or TRGJ2 and V is TRGV9. No J gene is reported in TCRdb; it was inferred here by comparing the DNA with germline. The CDR3 is 12 residues long. CDR1 and CDR2 from the germline V gene are GITISATS and ISYDGTV (reference sequence). CDR3 residues: CASLGVYYKKLF. The CDR3, as DNA: TGTGCTTCCTTAGGGGTTTATTATAAGAAACTCTTT.

By sample share, this clone is medium-sized (0.01 to 0.1%). The chain employs TRGV4 and TRGJP1. Here the J gene came from matching the DNA to germline, since TCRdb omits it. Germline loops: CDR1 EGSTGY, CDR2 YDSYTSSV. The CDR3 totals 16 residues. V lost 0 bases, J lost 10 bases, and 14 bases stayed unmatched. CDR3 residues: CATWDGPRGSTWFKIF. CDR3 sequence (DNA): TGTGCCACCTGGGATGGGCCCCGGGGTTCCACTTGGTTCAAGATATTT.

This clone was recorded a few times. No DNA is shown, since the ends of the CDR3 on it are uncertain; the CDR3 is the one TCRdb lists. There is no J gene call, but TRGV10 is given as the V gene. TRGV10 is designated an ORF whose function remains uncertain. Ends included, the CDR3 has 18 residues. The CDR3 loop is CAAWGYIIRNSLAVEQHF.

Sample share makes this clone medium-sized. This CDR3 is CATWDKFYYKKLF. The CDR3 region has the DNA TGTGCCACCTGGGATAAATTTTATTATAAGAAACTCTTT. The V and J genes are TRGV8 and TRGJ1 or TRGJ2. Because TCRdb records no J gene, it was assigned here through a match of the DNA to germline. The CDR3 loop spans 13 amino acids. The ends lost 2 bases at V and 3 bases at J; junction bases unmatched: 4. In germline, CDR1 is VENAVY, CDR2 YDSYNSRV.

The chain has TRGV10 and TRGJP1. In the absence of a J gene in TCRdb, the DNA was matched to germline to assign it here. TRGV10 is assigned to the ORF class and has an uncertain function. The CDR3 contains 9 residues. The CDR3 DNA reads TGTGCCCCCAGTTGGTTCAAGATATTT. Amino acid sequence: CAPSWFKIF.

This clone has more than one count but fewer than ten. One end of the junction fails to match germline, which may point to a read error. This CDR3 reads CALWEVHWGELDKKIKVF. The CDR3, as DNA: TGTGCCTTGTGGGAGGTGCATTGGGGAGAGTTGGACAAAAAAATCAAGGTATTT. The gene calls are TRGV9 and TRGJP. TCRdb is silent on the J gene; assignment here came from matching the DNA to germline. This CDR3 contains 18 residues. The germline V gene has CDR1 GITISATS and CDR2 ISYDGTV (reference sequence).

This clone has just one count. The chain has TRGV8 and TRGJP. Because TCRdb records no J gene, it was assigned here through a match of the DNA to germline. With V trimmed by 2 bases and J by 17 bases, 21 bases remained unmatched. The germline V gene encodes CDR1 VENAVY and CDR2 YDSYNSRV. The CDR3 loop spans 18 amino acids. CDR3 amino acids: CATWDIYLVGVGQKIKVF. CDR3 DNA: TGTGCCACCTGGGATATTTATTTGGTGGGAGTTGGGCAAAAAATCAAGGTATTT.

In its sample, this clone is medium-sized. V and J are TRGV8 and TRGJ1 or TRGJ2. TCRdb supplies no J gene; here it was assigned by aligning the nucleotide sequence to germline. After removal of 4 bases from V and 0 bases from J, the junction contained 6 bases not matched to a gene. CDR3 length: 14 residues. Germline-derived CDR1 and CDR2 are VENAVY and YDSYNSRV. CDR3 in amino acids: CATWDLSNYYKKLF. CDR3 in DNA: TGTGCCACCTGGGACCTTTCGAATTATTATAAGAAACTCTTT.

Sample share makes this clone medium-sized. The chain combines TRGV8 with TRGJ1 or TRGJ2. TCRdb offers no J gene call, so here the DNA was matched to germline to obtain one. Germline CDR1 and CDR2: VENAVY and YDSYNSRV. With 2 bases clipped from V and 7 bases from J, the junction kept 5 bases outside the gene matches. The CDR3 runs 12 residues. The CDR3 sequence: CATWDIAYKKLF. CDR3 bases: TGTGCCACCTGGGATATAGCCTATAAGAAACTCTTT.

V usage is TRGV4 and J usage is TRGJ1 or TRGJ2. In the absence of a J gene in TCRdb, the DNA was matched to germline to assign it here. The CDR3 runs 11 residues. V shed 9 bases and J 12 bases; nucleotides not matched to a gene: 14. Germline-derived CDR1 and CDR2 are EGSTGY and YDSYTSSV. The CDR3 DNA is TGTGCCACCCAGGGGCCTTCGGGGAAACTCTTT. Translating it yields CATQGPSGKLF.

By frequency in the sample, this clone is medium-sized (0.01 to 0.1%). J is TRGJ1 or TRGJ2 and V is TRGV2. No J gene is reported in TCRdb; it was inferred here by comparing the DNA with germline. CDR3 length equals 16 residues. J gave up 7 bases and V 0 bases, and 15 bases lay outside the gene matches. Germline CDR1 is EGSNGY and CDR2 is YDSYNSKV. Here the CDR3 DNA reads TGTGCCACCTGGGACGGGCCGCGTATTTTCTGGTATAAGAAACTCTTT. It codes for CATWDGPRIFWYKKLF.